The 20 T cell receptor beta chains given below trace back to one sample, sequenced in a study of early T cells in non-severe SARS-CoV-2 infection. TCRdb processed the 5' RACE reads anew with MiXCR; each CDR3 protein has one entry. There are about 77,000 distinct CDR3 sequences in the sample; around 16% occur only once, and approximately 2.6% lies in the top ten. Sequencing input: whole blood. These receptors all come from an adult who was a healthcare worker with PCR-confirmed SARS-CoV-2 infection or an uninfected control (not recorded which).

J is TRBJ1-6 and V is TRBV6-1; TRBD1 aligns across 7 bases. The J segment lost 6 bases and the V segment lost 3 bases, leaving 11 bases of the junction unmatched. This CDR3 region has 17 residues. Germline V gene data show CDR1 as MNHNS and CDR2 as SASEGT. The CDR3 DNA is TGTGCCAGCAGTGATGTGTCAGGGGGGCGCGGTAATTCACCCCTCCACTTT. It yields the protein CASSDVSGGRGNSPLHF.

The rearrangement uses TRBV6-5 and TRBJ1-2, with D tentatively TRBD1 (5 bases). Trimming took off 5 bases at V and 7 bases at J, with 14 bases between the two ends. The CDR3 extends over 13 amino acids. Germline V gene sequence: CDR1 MNHEY, CDR2 SVGAGI. The CDR3 DNA sequence: TGTGCCAGCAGTCCCCTGGGGGGAATTGGCTACACCTTC. This encodes CASSPLGGIGYTF.

The CDR3 loop is CASSSAGTDSHEQYF. CDR3 in DNA: TGTGCCAGCAGTTCCGCCGGGACGGACAGCCACGAGCAGTACTTC. The chain links TRBV27 to TRBJ2-7, with D perhaps TRBD1 (6 bases). Germline V gene data show CDR1 as MNHEY and CDR2 as SMNVEV (reference sequence). Between the trimmed V and J ends, which lost 4 bases and 5 bases, there was a span of 18 bases. The CDR3 sequence is 15 residues long.

This clonotype has only a few counts. The V gene is TRBV5-1, the J gene TRBJ2-7; no clear D. The CDR3 contains 14 residues. The V gene's germline CDR1 is SGHRS and CDR2 YFSETQ. Trimming pared 0 bases from V and 2 bases from J, leaving 9 bases between. The CDR3 coding sequence is TGCGCCAGCAGCTTGGCAGGAAAAGCCTACGAGCAGTACTTC. It codes for CASSLAGKAYEQYF.

The V gene is TRBV7-6, the J gene TRBJ1-4; D not resolved. V lost 3 bases to trimming and J lost 3 bases, with 2 bases between them. CDR3 size: 12 residues. Germline loops: CDR1 SGHVS, CDR2 FNYEAQ. This CDR3 is CASSFANEKLFF. CDR3 nucleotides: TGTGCCAGCAGCTTCGCTAATGAAAAACTGTTTTTT.

This clonotype turned up a few times. The CDR3 loop reads CAWSAETGGFNEKLFF. CDR3 DNA: TGTGCCTGGAGCGCGGAAACGGGCGGTTTTAATGAAAAACTGTTTTTT. The chain has TRBV30 and TRBJ1-4; D is unclear. With 3 bases removed from V and 4 bases from J, the gap between germline ends came to 18 bases. This CDR3 spans 16 amino acids. Germline CDR1 is GTSNPN and CDR2 is SVGIG (reference sequence). Full variable domain (outside the CDR3, taken from reference TRBV30 and TRBJ1-4): SQTIHQWPATLVQPVGSPLSLECTVEGTSNPNLYWYRQAAGRGLQLLFYSVGIGQISSEVPQNLSASRPQDRQFILSSKKLLLSDSGFYLCAWSAETGGFNEKLFFGSGTQLSVL.

This clonotype was counted a few times. V is TRBV7-2 and J is TRBJ2-7, with 10 bases matching TRBD2. With 5 bases clipped from V and 6 bases from J, the junction kept 13 bases outside the gene matches. Germline CDR1 is SGHTA and CDR2 is FQGNSA. The CDR3 has 16 amino acids. Here the CDR3 reads CASSPPSGSWASEQYF. CDR3 coding DNA: TGTGCCAGCAGCCCCCCTAGCGGGAGTTGGGCTAGCGAGCAGTACTTC.

Worth noting for this clonotype: An end of the junction does not agree with germline; a read error may underlie this. V and J are TRBV7-9 and TRBJ1-2; 10 bases fit TRBD1. The CDR3 runs to 13 residues. The V gene's germline CDR1 is SEHNR and CDR2 FQNEAQ (reference sequence). CDR3 nucleotides: TGTGCCAGCAGCTCGTCCGGGACAGGGGAGTTCGGCTTC. Its protein product is CASSSSGTGEFGF.

This clonotype was seen a few times. The J gene is TRBJ1-2, the V gene TRBV29-1; D is perhaps TRBD1 (5 bases). V lost 6 bases, J lost 7 bases, and 18 bases lay in between. The CDR3 runs 13 residues. Germline CDR1 SQVTM, CDR2 ANQGSEA. CDR3 sequence: CSVAGEGASGYTF. In DNA, the CDR3 is TGCAGCGTGGCCGGAGAAGGGGCTTCTGGCTACACCTTC.

This chain joins TRBV7-2 and TRBJ1-4, with unresolved D. Trimming shortened V by 5 bases and J by 8 bases, and 12 bases separated the two germline ends. This CDR3 contains 13 residues. Germline assignment: CDR1 SGHTA and CDR2 FQGNSA. The DNA of the CDR3 is TGTGCCAGCAGCCCCATCTCAAGCGAAAAACTGTTTTTT. It yields the protein CASSPISSEKLFF. Supplemented by reference TRBV7-2 and TRBJ1-4, the full variable domain reads GAGVSQSPSNKVTEKGKDVELRCDPISGHTALYWYRQSLGQGLEFLIYFQGNSAPDKSGLPSDRFSAERTGGSVSTLTIQRTQQEDSAVYLCASSPISSEKLFFGSGTQLSVL.

J is TRBJ2-5 and V is TRBV20-1; D not certain. This CDR3 comprises 14 residues. Germline-derived CDR1 and CDR2 are DFQATT and SNEGSKA (reference sequence). Trimming removed 3 bases at V and 4 bases at J, with 15 bases between. CDR3 sequence (DNA): TGCAGTGCTAGGGCCAGGTGGGAAAGAGAGACCCAGTACTTC. Amino acid sequence: CSARARWERETQYF.

This clonotype was observed a few times. This rearrangement joins TRBV28 to TRBJ1-1, with TRBD1 identical over 8 bases. The CDR3 runs 14 residues. Germline V lookup: CDR1 MDHEN, CDR2 SYDVKM. Trimming took 7 bases from V and 0 from J; bases not matched to a gene: 4. CDR3 nucleotide sequence: TGTGCCAGCAAGAGGGACAGGCTGAACACTGAAGCTTTCTTT. Translating gives CASKRDRLNTEAFF.

V and J are TRBV5-1 and TRBJ2-2; 10 nucleotides align to TRBD1. Germline values: CDR1 SGHRS, CDR2 YFSETQ. The CDR3 is made up of 16 amino acids. After removal of 4 bases from V and 4 bases from J, the junction contained 7 bases not matched to a gene. CDR3 amino acids: CASSPQGQGSTGELFF. The CDR3 region has the DNA TGCGCCAGCAGCCCTCAGGGACAGGGGAGCACCGGGGAGCTGTTTTTT.

The sample holds a few counts of this clonotype. The chain carries TRBV27 and TRBJ2-3; 10 bases line up with TRBD1. The length of the CDR3 is 14 residues. After removal of 1 base from V and 7 bases from J, the junction contained 2 bases not matched to a gene. Germline V gene lookup returns CDR1 MNHEY and CDR2 SMNVEV (reference sequence). CDR3 nucleotides: TGTGCCAGCAGTTTATGGGGACAGGGGAATACGCAGTATTTT. Protein product: CASSLWGQGNTQYF.

This rearrangement joins TRBV9 to TRBJ1-1; 8 bases align to TRBD1. CDR1 and CDR2 (germline): SGDLS, YYNGEE. J lost 6 bases, V lost 0 bases, and 1 base had no gene match. CDR3 length: 13 residues. CDR3 in DNA: TGTGCCAGCAGCGTAGTACAGGGGGCTGAAGCTTTCTTT. This gives the protein CASSVVQGAEAFF. The full variable domain, rest sourced from reference TRBV9 and TRBJ1-1, is DSGVTQTPKHLITATGQRVTLRCSPRSGDLSVYWYQQSLDQGLQFLIQYYNGEERAKGNILERFSAQQFPDLHSELNLSSLELGDSALYFCASSVVQGAEAFFGQGTRLTVV.

V is TRBV29-1 and J is TRBJ2-7; D is perhaps TRBD1 (6 bases). The ends were cut back, 7 bases at V and 5 bases at J, with 12 bases in the middle. CDR1 SQVTM and CDR2 ANQGSEA come from the germline V gene. This CDR3 has 11 amino acids. The CDR3 DNA is TGCAGCGCCCAGGGGCGTCACGAGCAGTACTTC. Protein sequence: CSAQGRHEQYF.

The chain links TRBV6-6 to TRBJ2-7; D might be TRBD1 (6 bases). Trimming cost V 2 bases and J 4 bases, with 9 bases left between them. Germline CDR1 MNHNY, CDR2 SVGAGI (reference sequence). The CDR3 length is 13 residues. CDR3 sequence: CASSYARGYEQYF. The CDR3 nucleotides are TGTGCCAGCAGTTACGCCAGGGGATACGAGCAGTACTTC.

V and J are TRBV6-1 and TRBJ2-1; 10 bases map to TRBD1. The length of the CDR3 is 15 residues. Germline assignment: CDR1 MNHNS and CDR2 SASEGT. J gave up 6 bases and V 6 bases, and 8 bases lay outside the gene matches. The CDR3 nucleotides are TGTGCCAGCAGCCGACAGGGGGCAGAGGGCAATGAGCAGTTCTTC. Translated, it gives CASSRQGAEGNEQFF.

This chain connects TRBV9 to TRBJ2-2; tentative D call: TRBD2 (6 bases). CDR1 is SGDLS and CDR2 is YYNGEE in the germline V gene. The CDR3 runs 16 residues. V dropped 4 bases and J dropped 3 bases, with 16 bases sitting between them. CDR3 sequence (DNA): TGTGCCAGCAGCCCAATCCTTAGCGGTTACACCGGGGAGCTGTTTTTT. Amino acid sequence: CASSPILSGYTGELFF.

This clonotype appeared a few times. This rearrangement joins TRBV29-1 to TRBJ1-1; possibly TRBD1 for D (6 bases). This CDR3 region has 14 residues. Germline CDR1 and CDR2: SQVTM and ANQGSEA. With 5 bases removed from V and 5 bases from J, the gap between germline ends came to 18 bases. The CDR3 DNA reads TGCAGCGTTCATAACAGGGCCTACTGGACTGAAGCTTTCTTT. This codes for CSVHNRAYWTEAFF.